What follows describes a single T cell receptor (beta chain). This entry comes from a study of blood T cell repertoires in COVID-19. Clones were read by immunoSEQ multiplex PCR, and TCRdb kept only the in-frame ones, dropping some. The profile shows about 430,000 clones, 85% to 90% of them singletons. Trimming removed 0 bases from V and 9 bases from J, with 10 bases in between. The CDR3 consists of 13 residues. Looked up from germline, CDR1 is LGHDT and CDR2 is YNNKEL (reference sequence). Across about two dozen US areas, participants ranged in age from about 18 to 100 years. Participants' reported clinical history set cohort assignment. Donors of Cohort 3 who recovered were those that had two negative PCRs, clearance, or symptom resolution.

Sequencing was done on a sample of PBMCs or T cells enriched from blood (not recorded which). The TCR was taken from a man in his thirties or forties who had recovered from COVID-19. V and J are TRBV3-1 (or the pseudogene TRBV3-2) and TRBJ2-3; D is possibly TRBD2 (6 bases). CDR3 sequence reads: CASSQDSLATQYF. CDR3 DNA sequence: TGTGCCAGCAGCCAAGATTCACTAGCCACGCAGTATTTT.